This T cell receptor beta chain was identified during a study of OX40 agonist ivuxolimab in advanced cancers. At the level of the study: Hepatocellular carcinoma, melanoma, renal cell or head and neck cancer was diagnosed in the dose-escalation patients.

Germline V gene data show CDR1 as MDHEN and CDR2 as SYDVKM. This CDR3 is 16 amino acids long. The V and J ends lost 5 bases and 8 bases respectively, with 24 bases between them. Using immunoSEQ multiplex PCR, the repertoire was profiled, and TCRdb retains in-frame clones only, with some absent. Of 55,000 to 70,000 clones in the sample, 84% are singletons; the top ten hold approximately 2%. This clone was seen a single time. Its cognate antigen is unknown. Study-level points and caveats: Clonal expansion by week 6 occurred in CD4+ and CD8+ blood T cells (at 0.1 to 3.0 mg/kg).

The chain employs TRBV28 and TRBJ1-2; D is uncertain. The source of this sequence is an adult with an advanced solid tumor such as melanoma, head and neck, liver or kidney cancer. This specimen was CD4+ or CD8+ T cells sorted from blood, taken in a trial of the OX40 agonist ivuxolimab. DNA for the CDR3: TGTGCCAGCAGTATCCCCGCCTCATATTCGGGAACCGGCTACACCTTC. Translating it yields CASSIPASYSGTGYTF.